These T cell receptor beta chains were read from a single sample in a study of CD8 T cells in Susac syndrome. TCRdb independently ran MiXCR on the immunoSEQ multiplex PCR reads; one entry per CDR3 protein. The sample includes tens of thousands of distinct CDR3 sequences, 85% to 95% of them seen just once. Material: CD8+ T cells from PBMCs. The receptor source for this set is a human donor with Susac syndrome. CDR3s include the opening cysteine and the closing phenylalanine or tryptophan. A D gene is named only where the DNA matches it firmly. Size values are once, few and many counts, or a class for expanded clones, and some rows have none.

CDR3aa	CDR3nt	d_gene	abundance	len	j_gene	v_gene
CAATPGGENEQFF	TGTGCCGCCACCCCGGGAGGGGAGAATGAGCAGTTCTTC	TRBD2	NA	13	TRBJ2-1	TRBV7-2
CSVPDRDGVYEQFF	TGCAGCGTCCCGGACAGGGACGGGGTATATGAGCAGTTCTTC	TRBD1	NA	14	TRBJ2-1	TRBV29-1
CASSIRDSPYEQYF	TGTGCCAGCAGCATCCGGGACAGCCCCTACGAGCAGTACTTC	TRBD1	NA	14	TRBJ2-7	TRBV5-6
CASSPDPGGTEAFF	TGCGCCAGCAGCCCGGACCCCGGGGGCACTGAAGCTTTCTTT	NA	once	14	TRBJ1-1	TRBV4-1
CASSGGPENIQYF	TGTGCCAGCTCAGGGGGACCTGAAAACATTCAGTACTTC	NA	NA	13	TRBJ2-4	TRBV18
CASSISGAHSGANVLTF	TGTGCCAGTAGTATTTCTGGGGCGCACTCTGGGGCCAACGTCCTGACTTTC	NA	NA	17	TRBJ2-6	TRBV19
CSAREEDYEQYF	TGCAGTGCTAGAGAAGAGGATTACGAGCAGTACTTC	NA	NA	12	TRBJ2-7	TRBV20-1
CSVQGLAGSYNEQFF	TGCAGCGTTCAAGGACTAGCGGGATCGTACAATGAGCAGTTCTTC	TRBD2	NA	15	TRBJ2-1	TRBV29-1
CASSRLAGVLGEQYF	TGTGCCAGCAGCCGCCTAGCGGGAGTTCTTGGAGAGCAGTACTTC	TRBD2	NA	15	TRBJ2-7	TRBV4-2
CASRDPSNQPQHF	TGTGCCAGTAGGGACCCTAGCAATCAGCCCCAGCATTTT	NA	NA	13	TRBJ1-5	TRBV19
CASSPTGTFYGYTF	TGTGCCAGCAGTCCTACCGGGACCTTCTATGGCTACACCTTC	NA	NA	14	TRBJ1-2	TRBV27
CASSRTANYGYTF	TGTGCCAGCAGCCGGACAGCTAACTATGGCTACACCTTC	NA	NA	13	TRBJ1-2	TRBV14
CSALGSEGLTEAFF	TGCAGTGCTCTGGGATCGGAGGGCCTCACTGAAGCTTTCTTT	NA	NA	14	TRBJ1-1	TRBV20-1
CASSLQVGEQFF	TGTGCCAGCAGCCTCCAAGTAGGTGAGCAGTTCTTC	NA	once	12	TRBJ2-1	TRBV5-6
CASSAGWGNTEAFF	TGTGCCAGCAGTGCCGGGTGGGGGAACACTGAAGCTTTCTTT	NA	NA	14	TRBJ1-1	TRBV6-5
CASSSLLSGGSATGELFF	TGTGCCAGCAGCTCACTCCTCTCGGGGGGCTCGGCCACCGGGGAGCTGTTTTTT	NA	NA	18	TRBJ2-2	TRBV6-5
CATSRSDRGLQETQYF	TGTGCCACCAGCAGGTCGGACAGGGGGCTTCAAGAGACCCAGTACTTC	TRBD1	NA	16	TRBJ2-5	TRBV15
CSARNSGRNTGELFF	TGCAGTGCCCGAAATAGCGGGAGAAACACCGGGGAGCTGTTTTTT	TRBD2	NA	15	TRBJ2-2	TRBV20-1
CASGGTSYNEQFF	TGTGCCAGCGGGGGGACTTCCTACAATGAGCAGTTCTTC	NA	NA	13	TRBJ2-1	TRBV6-1
CATAQGGGNTEAFF	TGTGCCACCGCTCAGGGAGGGGGAAACACTGAAGCTTTCTTT	NA	NA	14	TRBJ1-1	TRBV7-9